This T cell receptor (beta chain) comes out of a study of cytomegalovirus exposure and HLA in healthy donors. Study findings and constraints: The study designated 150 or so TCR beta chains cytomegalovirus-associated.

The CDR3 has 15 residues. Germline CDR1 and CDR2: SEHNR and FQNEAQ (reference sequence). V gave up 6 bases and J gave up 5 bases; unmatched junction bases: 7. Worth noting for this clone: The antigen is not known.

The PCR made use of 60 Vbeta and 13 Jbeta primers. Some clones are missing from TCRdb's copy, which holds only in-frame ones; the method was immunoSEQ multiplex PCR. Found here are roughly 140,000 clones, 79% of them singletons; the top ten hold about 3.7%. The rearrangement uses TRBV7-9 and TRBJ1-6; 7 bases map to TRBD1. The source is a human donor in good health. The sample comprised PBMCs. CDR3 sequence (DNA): TGTGCCAGCAGAAAGGGACAGACCAATAATTCACCCCTCCACTTT. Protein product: CASRKGQTNNSPLHF.